The next 17 T cell receptor beta chains were all read from a single sample in a study of Ad26.COV2.S vaccination and SARS-CoV-2 variants (dated by TCRdb to about 2021). What the treatment or condition label conveys for this sample: some 20 received Ad26.COV2.S at low or high dose, single or two shots; about 5 received placebo; per-sample allocation not given. Repertoires of vaccine and placebo recipients were sequenced from samples taken on day 63 after the first injection. Library prep was done by the immunoSEQ multiplex PCR assay. The table was pulled from immuneACCESS by TCRdb, which kept in-frame rearrangements only. Such tables lose some clones; where checked, under half of the loss comes from unresolved V genes, and the rest has no known cause. A total of 430,000 or so clones appear in this sample, 89% of them only once. The top ten clonotypes cover over 2.5% of the sample. This sample comprised peripheral blood, obtained in a trial of Ad26.COV2.S vaccine versus placebo. These receptors were taken from a person between 18 and 59 years old who received the Ad26.COV2.S COVID-19 vaccine or a placebo.

This sequence joins TRBV20-1 and TRBJ1-4; D call uncertain. The V gene lost 3 bases and the J gene lost 0 bases, with 8 bases spanning the gap. The germline V gene encodes CDR1 DFQATT and CDR2 SNEGSKA (reference sequence). The CDR3 covers 14 residues. The CDR3 DNA reads as TGCAGTGCTAGTTACACGGCAACTAATGAAAAACTGTTTTTT. It specifies CSASYTATNEKLFF.

This clone was found once. The chain joins TRBV24-1 to TRBJ2-2, with a weak D call TRBD1 (6 bases). V was trimmed by 1 base and J by 2 bases, leaving 10 bases between them. The V gene's germline CDR1 is KGHDR and CDR2 SFDVKD. The CDR3 extends over 16 amino acids. The CDR3 spells CATSDFLGANTGELFF. CDR3 DNA sequence: TGTGCCACCAGTGATTTCCTGGGGGCAAACACCGGGGAGCTGTTTTTT.

This chain links TRBV10-3 with TRBJ1-2; TRBD1 is a possible D gene (6 bases). The CDR3 loop spans 14 amino acids. Germline assignment: CDR1 ENHRY and CDR2 SYGVKD. V was clipped by 2 bases and J by 8 bases, with 15 bases between them. CDR3 in amino acids: CAISEDRTGRGYTF. The DNA of the CDR3 is TGTGCCATCAGTGAGGACAGGACGGGACGAGGCTACACCTTC.

The J gene is TRBJ1-4, the V gene TRBV18, with no clear D. CDR3 length: 16 amino acids. The germline gives CDR1 KGHSH, CDR2 LQKENI. Trimming stripped 0 bases from V and 7 bases from J, with 15 bases between. CDR3 sequence reads: CASSPPPGGWGEKLFF. As DNA, the CDR3 is TGTGCCAGCTCACCACCCCCGGGAGGGTGGGGTGAAAAACTGTTTTTT.

V and J are TRBV11-2 and TRBJ2-1, with D hard to call. Germline CDR1 and CDR2: SGHAT and FQNNGV. The V and J ends lost 4 bases and 6 bases respectively, with 4 bases between them. The CDR3 consists of 11 residues. CDR3 in DNA: TGTGCCAGCAGCTACTTCAATGAGCAGTTCTTC. Amino acid sequence: CASSYFNEQFF.

Here the CDR3 reads CASSQEGRNSYNEQFF. CDR3 nucleotide sequence: TGCGCCAGCAGCCAAGAAGGGCGGAACTCCTACAATGAGCAGTTCTTC. This rearrangement joins TRBV4-1 to TRBJ2-1; unclear D gene. The CDR3 totals 16 residues. V was shortened by 0 bases and J by 0 bases, with 9 bases between the two germline ends. From germline, CDR1 is MGHRA and CDR2 YSYEKL.

V usage is TRBV5-1 and J usage is TRBJ1-4; D is possibly TRBD1 (6 bases). Germline V gene lookup returns CDR1 SGHRS and CDR2 YFSETQ. V gave up 0 bases and J gave up 7 bases, with 13 bases separating them. The CDR3 length is 15 residues. The CDR3 coding sequence is TGCGCCAGCAGCTTGGCCGTGGGGGCAGGTGAAAAACTGTTTTTT. Translating gives CASSLAVGAGEKLFF.

This sequence joins TRBV15 and TRBJ1-4, with TRBD1 matching 8 bases. Trimming took 4 bases from V and 8 from J; bases not matched to a gene: 12. Germline lookup yields CDR1 LNHNV and CDR2 YYDKDF (reference sequence). There are 16 residues in the CDR3. The DNA of the CDR3 is TGTGCCACCAGCAAAAGGACAGGGAATCGGGACGAAAAACTGTTTTTT. Translated: CATSKRTGNRDEKLFF.

The table lists this clone with a few counts. The CDR3 DNA follows: TGTGCCAGCAGTGAAGAGACCCGCAGTCAGCCCCAGCATTTT. Its protein is CASSEETRSQPQHF. This chain uses TRBV2 with TRBJ1-5; no definite D call. CDR3 length equals 14 residues. Germline V gene lookup returns CDR1 SNHLY and CDR2 FYNNEI. Between the trimmed V and J ends, which lost 1 base and 6 bases, there was a span of 10 bases.

The chain employs TRBV7-9 and TRBJ2-5, with 10 bases identical to TRBD2. The J segment lost 0 bases and the V segment lost 5 bases, leaving 15 bases of the junction unmatched. Germline V gives CDR1 SEHNR, CDR2 FQNEAQ (reference sequence). CDR3 length: 19 residues. Here the CDR3 DNA reads TGTGCCAGCAGCCCAATCGGGCTAGCGGGGGAGTTGTACCAAGAGACCCAGTACTTC. Protein product: CASSPIGLAGELYQETQYF.

Regarding this clone: A junction end diverges from the germline sequence, so it may reflect a read error. V usage is TRBV7-9 and J usage is TRBJ2-7, with a possible D match to TRBD1 (6 bases). The germline V gene has CDR1 SEHNR and CDR2 FQNEAQ (reference sequence). The CDR3 totals 12 residues. The CDR3 region is CASSSSTGPQSF. Here the CDR3 DNA reads TGTGCCAGCAGCTCGTCGACAGGCCCCCAATCATTC.

The chain recombines TRBV13 with TRBJ2-1; 9 nucleotides agree with TRBD2. CDR3 length: 15 amino acids. The J segment lost 4 bases and the V segment lost 3 bases, leaving 4 bases of the junction unmatched. Germline V CDR1 and CDR2: PRHDT, FYEKMQ (reference sequence). The CDR3 spells CASSFLAGTYNEQFF. CDR3 nucleotides: TGTGCCAGCAGCTTCCTAGCGGGGACATACAATGAGCAGTTCTTC.

The J gene is TRBJ2-3, the V gene TRBV7-3; tentative D call: TRBD1 (5 bases). V shed 1 base and J shed 0 bases, with 14 bases lying between them. This CDR3 region has 17 residues. Germline lookup yields CDR1 SGHTA and CDR2 FQGTGA. The DNA for the CDR3 is TGTGCCAGCAGCTTAAGGGGCTCGGGTACTAGCACAGATACGCAGTATTTT. Translation gives CASSLRGSGTSTDTQYF.

This clone was seen once. Compared with germline, one end of the junction differs, possibly owing to a read error. The gene calls are TRBV6-2 or TRBV6-3 and TRBJ2-5, with D maybe TRBD1 (6 bases). Per germline, CDR1 MNHEY and CDR2 SVGEGT. The CDR3 contains 17 residues. CDR3 nucleotides: TGTGCCAGCAGTTACTTGGGGGCGATGGCGTACCAAGAGGCCCAGTACTTC. This sequence encodes CASSYLGAMAYQEAQYF.

DNA of the CDR3: TGTGCCAGCAGCTTGGCGGGAGGTAGCACAGATACGCAGTATTTT. This codes for CASSLAGGSTDTQYF. J is TRBJ2-3 and V is TRBV5-8; the match to TRBD2 covers 7 bases. CDR1 SGHTS and CDR2 YDEGEE come from the germline V gene. This CDR3 comprises 15 residues. The J segment lost 0 bases and the V segment lost 0 bases, leaving 1 base of the junction unmatched.

The chain joins TRBV11-3 to TRBJ1-4, with 7 bases lining up with TRBD1. V lost 2 bases and J lost 7; bases outside the gene matches: 7. This CDR3 is 15 amino acids long. Germline loops: CDR1 SGHNT, CDR2 YENEEA. In DNA, the CDR3 is TGTGCCAGCAGCTTATTCCAGGGGGGGAGTGAAAAACTGTTTTTT. Residues: CASSLFQGGSEKLFF.

The genes are TRBV19 and TRBJ2-4; D is uncertain. CDR1 and CDR2 from the germline V gene are LNHDA and SQIVND (reference sequence). V shed 1 base and J shed 7 bases, with 8 bases lying between them. This CDR3 has 13 amino acids. DNA of the CDR3: TGTGCCAGTAGTATAGTCGGCGGTAACATTCAGTACTTC. Its translation: CASSIVGGNIQYF.